This T cell receptor beta chain was profiled in a study of T-cell reconstitution after alpha-beta-depleted transplantation in children. Unique molecular identifiers were incorporated into the prepared TCRbeta library. TCRdb used MiXCR to reprocess the PCR reads, holding one entry per CDR3 protein. Here the sample spans 800,000 to 1,000,000 distinct CDR3 sequences, 25% to 30% being singletons. Study-wide results and caveats: In some patients, recipient T cells and intrathymic progenitors surviving conditioning explained high day-60 diversity. Several hundred expanded graft clones reportedly were the source of alpha-beta T cells about two months after transplant. Hyperexpanded clones declined; after one year, newly produced T cells mostly supplied diversity.

Points on this clonotype: Its matching antigen is unknown.

Germline values: CDR1 MGHRA, CDR2 YSYEKL. The length of the CDR3 is 15 residues. Trimming cost V 1 base and J 5 bases, with 14 bases left between them. This chain joins TRBV4-1 and TRBJ1-2; D may be TRBD1 (5 bases). The receptor was derived from a boy less than two years old who had a stem cell transplant for SCID, so the T cells may come from the graft donor. The sequences come from PBMCs, mostly from graft donor cells, collected 360 days after TCRalphabeta/CD19-depleted stem cell transplant. In DNA, the CDR3 is TGCGCCAGCAGCCAAGTATCCGCCAGGGTATATGGCTACACCTTC. This translates into CASSQVSARVYGYTF.